This paragraph covers one T cell receptor beta chain sequence. V dropped 0 bases and J dropped 4; count of bases not matched to a gene: 1. The V gene's germline CDR1 is SNHLY and CDR2 FYNNEI. This CDR3 contains 16 residues. The data were taken from a study of monozygotic twins with cystic fibrosis. Generated by immunoSEQ multiplex PCR, the TCRdb table keeps only in-frame clones and is missing some. The sample has roughly 24,000 clones, over 95% seen once. The rearrangement joins TRBV2 to TRBJ2-1; 12 bases align to TRBD2. Sequencing was carried out using blood. This TCR came from a girl aged 5 to 17 with cystic fibrosis. The CDR3 region is CASSEAGLAGYNEQFF. The CDR3 DNA reads TGTGCCAGCAGTGAAGCAGGACTAGCGGGATACAATGAGCAGTTCTTC.